A single sample gave rise to the 10 T cell receptor beta chains below, sequenced in a study of beta chain features in type 1 diabetes. Study observations and caveats: Across all four CD4+ subsets, people with type 1 diabetes showed modestly shorter TCRB CDR3s.

These receptors have no known antigen. Isolated RNA was reverse transcribed in full, so expressed TCRB transcripts were sequenced. Sequenced by immunoSEQ multiplex PCR; TCRdb stores in-frame clones only, minus some. The sample includes about 160,000 clones, approximately 9% seen only once; the top ten take approximately 0.54%. Specimen: central memory CD4+ T cells from blood. All receptors come from a young woman with type 1 diabetes.

The chain joins TRBV5-6 to TRBJ2-2; D is ambiguous. Germline CDR1 SGHDT, CDR2 YYEEEE. This CDR3 contains 12 residues. V lost 6 bases to trimming and J lost 5 bases, with 8 bases between them. In nucleotides, the CDR3 is TGTGCCAGCACCGCCGGGACCGGGGAGCTGTTTTTT. Protein: CASTAGTGELFF.

The chain carries TRBV2 and TRBJ2-1; a possible D gene is TRBD2 (5 bases). This CDR3 contains 15 residues. From germline, CDR1 is SNHLY and CDR2 FYNNEI. With 7 bases removed from V and 0 bases from J, the gap between germline ends came to 13 bases. The CDR3 is CASTTDRGSYNEQFF. CDR3 nucleotide sequence: TGTGCCAGCACTACAGATCGGGGCTCCTACAATGAGCAGTTCTTC.

This clone was found a few times. V is TRBV2 and J is TRBJ1-6; 7 bases fit TRBD1. The germline gives CDR1 SNHLY, CDR2 FYNNEI. This CDR3 is 17 amino acids long. The V gene end was trimmed by 5 bases and the J gene end by 0 bases; junction bases not matched to a gene: 7. The CDR3 nucleotides are TGTGCCAGCAGTTCGACAGGGTCGAGCTCCTATAATTCACCCCTCCACTTT. This translates into CASSSTGSSSYNSPLHF. Together with reference TRBV2 and TRBJ1-6, the CDR3 gives the full variable domain: EPEVTQTPSHQVTQMGQEVILRCVPISNHLYFYWYRQILGQKVEFLVSFYNNEISEKSEIFDDQFSVERPDGSNFTLKIRSTKLEDSAMYFCASSSTGSSSYNSPLHFGNGTRLTVT.

In this sample, this clone turned up a few times. The V gene is TRBV7-9, the J gene TRBJ2-7; TRBD1 matches at 8 bases. The germline CDR1 and CDR2 sequences are SEHNR and FQNEAQ (reference sequence). V was pared by 5 bases and J by 12 bases, with 6 bases of the junction left unmatched. The CDR3 runs to 11 residues. The CDR3: CASSAGQGLYF. As DNA, the CDR3 is TGTGCCAGCAGCGCAGGACAGGGTTTGTACTTC.

The rearrangement joins TRBV5-1 to TRBJ2-1, with 12 positions matching TRBD2. Germline trimming cut 1 base from V and 0 bases from J; bases unmatched to any gene: 8. The CDR3 is 19 residues long. Per germline, CDR1 SGHRS and CDR2 YFSETQ. DNA of the CDR3: TGCGCCAGCAGCTTGTCCCCTAGCGGGAGGGCCTCCTCCTACAATGAGCAGTTCTTC. This translates into CASSLSPSGRASSYNEQFF.

V usage is TRBV18 and J usage is TRBJ2-7; D unclear. CDR1 and CDR2 from the germline V gene are KGHSH and LQKENI. This CDR3 is 11 amino acids long. V gave up 3 bases and J gave up 7 bases, with 7 bases separating them. The CDR3 nucleotides read TGTGCCAGCTCACCCAGGCTTGAGCAGTACTTC. This gives the protein CASSPRLEQYF. Complete variable domain (other parts from reference TRBV18 and TRBJ2-7): NAGVMQNPRHLVRRRGQEARLRCSPMKGHSHVYWYRQLPEEGLKFMVYLQKENIIDESGMPKERFSAEFPKEGPSILRIQQVVRGDSAAYFCASSPRLEQYFGPGTRLTVT.

This clone appeared a few times. The CDR3 bases are TGCGCCAGCAGCAGTTCAGGTAACTACGAGCAGTACTTC. Translated: CASSSSGNYEQYF. The chain employs TRBV5-1 and TRBJ2-7, with D unclear. This CDR3 region has 13 residues. Trimming stripped 4 bases from V and 3 bases from J, with 11 bases between. Germline CDR1 SGHRS, CDR2 YFSETQ. Based on the CDR3 plus reference TRBV5-1 and TRBJ2-7, the full variable domain is KAGVTQTPRYLIKTRGQQVTLSCSPISGHRSVSWYQQTPGQGLQFLFEYFSETQRNKGNFPGRFSGRQFSNSRSEMNVSTLELGDSALYLCASSSSGNYEQYFGPGTRLTVT.

This chain joins TRBV5-4 and TRBJ2-5; 12 nucleotides line up with TRBD2. V was pared by 5 bases and J by 4 bases, with 6 bases of the junction left unmatched. CDR1 is SGHNT, CDR2 YYREEE, per germline (reference sequence). The CDR3 totals 15 residues. The CDR3 loop reads CASSSATSGRETQYF. The CDR3 DNA follows: TGTGCCAGCAGTTCCGCGACTAGCGGGAGAGAGACCCAGTACTTC.

This clone was detected ten times or more. This chain connects TRBV14 to TRBJ2-1, with TRBD2 matching 12 bases. The CDR3 spans 14 residues. Germline V gene lookup returns CDR1 SGHDN and CDR2 FVKESK. After removal of 4 bases from V and 6 bases from J, the junction contained 1 base not matched to a gene. CDR3 protein: CASSRLAGANEQFF. CDR3 sequence (DNA): TGTGCCAGCAGCCGACTAGCGGGAGCCAATGAGCAGTTCTTC.

Ten or more counts support this clone. The chain is built from TRBV7-9 and TRBJ2-1; D may be TRBD1 (8 bases). CDR1 and CDR2 from the germline V gene are SEHNR and FQNEAQ (reference sequence). The V and J ends lost 6 bases and 6 bases respectively, with 21 bases between them. The CDR3 totals 16 residues. The CDR3 nucleotides are TGTGCCAGCAGTTATCTCCCGACAGGGGAGGGCAATGAGCAGTTCTTC. It is translated as CASSYLPTGEGNEQFF. Variable domain in full (rest from reference TRBV7-9 and TRBJ2-1): DTGVSQNPRHKITKRGQNVTFRCDPISEHNRLYWYRQTLGQGPEFLTYFQNEAQLEKSRLLSDRFSAERPKGSFSTLEIQRTEQGDSAMYLCASSYLPTGEGNEQFFGPGTRLTVL.